This entry lists 8 T cell receptor beta chains sequenced from one sample in a study of control samples from healthy donors and cancer patients. Produced via immunoSEQ multiplex PCR; TCRdb's table is partial and in-frame only. Among roughly 100,000 clones listed, about 92% were seen once. What was sequenced was blood. The receptors were sampled from a woman younger than 35 in good health.

The J gene is TRBJ1-1, the V gene TRBV28; tentatively, D is TRBD1 (5 bases). V shed 10 bases and J shed 3 bases, with 12 bases lying between them. This CDR3 is 12 amino acids long. Looked up from germline, CDR1 is MDHEN and CDR2 is SYDVKM. The CDR3 DNA follows: TGTGCCACCCAAAGGGGCTACACTGAAGCTTTCTTT. This encodes CATQRGYTEAFF.

In its sample, this clone was seen a few times. The rearrangement uses TRBV6-2 or TRBV6-3 and TRBJ1-2; D is unresolved. There are 14 residues in the CDR3. Trimming cost V 3 bases and J 8 bases, with 16 bases left between them. Germline-derived CDR1 and CDR2 are MNHEY and SVGEGT. The CDR3 sequence: CASSYKGARLGYTF. CDR3 sequence (DNA): TGTGCCAGCAGTTATAAGGGCGCCAGGTTGGGCTACACCTTC.

The genes are TRBV30 and TRBJ1-4; D gene uncertain. With 1 base removed from V and 0 bases from J, the gap between germline ends came to 9 bases. Germline values: CDR1 GTSNPN, CDR2 SVGIG (reference sequence). The CDR3 consists of 15 residues. Written as DNA, the CDR3 is TGTGCCTGGAGTGGCCGGGATGCAACTAATGAAAAACTGTTTTTT. This sequence encodes CAWSGRDATNEKLFF.

The V and J genes are TRBV5-4 and TRBJ1-4; the D gene is possibly TRBD1 (5 bases). The CDR3 length is 15 residues. V lost 4 bases to trimming and J lost 7 bases, with 17 bases between them. Looked up from germline, CDR1 is SGHNT and CDR2 is YYREEE (reference sequence). The CDR3 is CASSASGGYGEKLFF. The CDR3 region has the DNA TGTGCCAGCAGCGCCTCTGGGGGGTACGGTGAAAAACTGTTTTTT.

V gene TRBV2 combines with J gene TRBJ1-5; D remains ambiguous. The CDR3 extends over 13 amino acids. Between the trimmed V and J ends, which lost 6 bases and 5 bases, there was a span of 11 bases. Germline V gene sequence: CDR1 SNHLY, CDR2 FYNNEI. DNA of the CDR3: TGTGCCAGCAGCCCAGACTCGGATCAGCCCCAGCATTTT. Amino acid sequence: CASSPDSDQPQHF.

V gene TRBV27 combines with J gene TRBJ1-5; TRBD1 might be the D (5 bases). The CDR3 loop spans 15 amino acids. The V end was cut by 6 bases, the J end by 1 base, with 13 bases between. The germline V gene encodes CDR1 MNHEY and CDR2 SMNVEV (reference sequence). CDR3 protein: CASSLEGASNQPQHF. CDR3 in DNA: TGTGCCAGCAGCCTCGAAGGGGCGAGCAATCAGCCCCAGCATTTT.

The chain recombines TRBV7-9 with TRBJ2-1; no reliable D call. Trimming took 4 bases from V and 4 from J, leaving 8 bases between them. From germline, CDR1 is SEHNR and CDR2 FQNEAQ (reference sequence). The CDR3 spans 13 residues. The CDR3 reads CASSSSSYNEQFF. In nucleotides, the CDR3 is TGTGCCAGCAGCTCCTCCTCGTACAATGAGCAGTTCTTC.

The rearrangement joins TRBV30 to TRBJ1-1; perhaps TRBD1 as D (5 bases). The CDR3 contains 13 residues. The V end was cut by 3 bases, the J end by 4 bases, with 12 bases between. Germline-derived CDR1 and CDR2 are GTSNPN and SVGIG (reference sequence). The CDR3 loop reads CAWRDGTGTEAFF. The CDR3 DNA is TGTGCCTGGAGGGACGGGACGGGCACTGAAGCTTTCTTT.